A selection of T cell receptor beta chains follows, all from one sample in a study of cytomegalovirus exposure and HLA in healthy donors. The repertoire was sequenced with immunoSEQ multiplex PCR; TCRdb's copy has only in-frame clones and lacks some. Here the sample spans approximately 170,000 clones, 65% to 80% being singletons. The sequenced sample was PBMCs. These receptors were taken from a woman aged 40 to 50 in good health and CMV-seropositive. Each CDR3 is given with its conserved first and last residue. Fields, in order: V gene, J gene, clone size, D gene, CDR3 protein, CDR3 DNA. The D gene is left open where the match is weak. Clone size is shown for a subset of rows, as once, few, many or a class of expanded clone.

V gene: TRBV19; J gene: TRBJ2-3; clone size: .; D gene: TRBD2; CDR3 protein: CASRRGGGPTDTQYF; CDR3 DNA: TGTGCCAGTAGAAGGGGCGGGGGACCCACAGATACGCAGTATTTT
V gene: TRBV27; J gene: TRBJ1-1; clone size: .; D gene: TRBD1; CDR3 protein: CASSKTGINSEAFF; CDR3 DNA: TGTGCCAGCAGTAAGACAGGGATCAACTCTGAAGCTTTCTTT
V gene: TRBV5-4; J gene: TRBJ1-1; clone size: .; D gene: .; CDR3 protein: CASRGHGTEAFF; CDR3 DNA: TGTGCCAGCAGGGGACACGGCACTGAAGCTTTCTTT
V gene: TRBV18; J gene: TRBJ1-2; clone size: .; D gene: .; CDR3 protein: CASSPLYGYTF; CDR3 DNA: TGTGCCAGCTCACCGTTATATGGCTACACCTTC
V gene: TRBV29-1; J gene: TRBJ2-2; clone size: .; D gene: TRBD1; CDR3 protein: CSVWTGGNTGELFF; CDR3 DNA: TGCAGCGTTTGGACAGGGGGAAATACCGGGGAGCTGTTTTTT
V gene: TRBV7-8; J gene: TRBJ2-1; clone size: .; D gene: .; CDR3 protein: CASSLSRGWHEQFF; CDR3 DNA: TGTGCCAGCAGCTTAAGCCGGGGTTGGCATGAGCAGTTCTTC
V gene: TRBV30; J gene: TRBJ2-5; clone size: .; D gene: .; CDR3 protein: CAWSRETQYF; CDR3 DNA: TGTGCCTGGAGTCGAGAGACCCAGTACTTC
V gene: TRBV9; J gene: TRBJ2-3; clone size: .; D gene: .; CDR3 protein: CASSAGLYTDTQYF; CDR3 DNA: TGTGCCAGCAGCGCGGGACTCTACACAGATACGCAGTATTTT
V gene: TRBV12-5; J gene: TRBJ1-2; clone size: .; D gene: TRBD1; CDR3 protein: CASGRDRASYGYTF; CDR3 DNA: TGTGCTAGTGGCCGGGACAGAGCTTCCTATGGCTACACCTTC
V gene: TRBV5-5; J gene: TRBJ2-7; clone size: .; D gene: TRBD2; CDR3 protein: CASSKSGGNYEQYF; CDR3 DNA: TGTGCCAGCAGCAAGAGCGGGGGAAACTACGAGCAGTACTTC
V gene: TRBV4-3; J gene: TRBJ1-2; clone size: once; D gene: TRBD1; CDR3 protein: CASSQRLGQDYGYTF; CDR3 DNA: TGCGCCAGCAGCCAAAGATTGGGACAGGACTATGGCTACACCTTC
V gene: TRBV6-6; J gene: TRBJ2-5; clone size: .; D gene: .; CDR3 protein: CASSYRGETQYF; CDR3 DNA: TGTGCCAGCAGTTACAGGGGAGAGACCCAGTACTTC
V gene: TRBV6-1; J gene: TRBJ1-2; clone size: .; D gene: .; CDR3 protein: CASSETGTGLSNYGYTF; CDR3 DNA: TGCGCCAGCAGTGAAACCGGGACTGGCCTATCTAACTATGGCTACACCTTC
V gene: TRBV25-1; J gene: TRBJ1-1; clone size: .; D gene: .; CDR3 protein: CASYQPGTEAFF; CDR3 DNA: TGTGCCAGCTATCAGCCGGGCACTGAAGCTTTCTTT
V gene: TRBV15; J gene: TRBJ1-1; clone size: .; D gene: .; CDR3 protein: CATSRDTADRPEAFF; CDR3 DNA: TGTGCCACCAGCAGAGATACAGCTGACAGGCCCGAAGCTTTCTTT
V gene: TRBV6-5; J gene: TRBJ1-4; clone size: few; D gene: .; CDR3 protein: CASRETGGEKLFF; CDR3 DNA: TGTGCCAGCAGGGAAACAGGTGGAGAAAAACTGTTTTTT
V gene: TRBV7-6; J gene: TRBJ1-1; clone size: .; D gene: .; CDR3 protein: CASSPRKVGGYTEAFF; CDR3 DNA: TGTGCCAGCAGCCCACGGAAAGTGGGCGGGTACACTGAAGCTTTCTTT
V gene: TRBV7-2; J gene: TRBJ2-7; clone size: once; D gene: .; CDR3 protein: CASSLGRAISYEQYF; CDR3 DNA: TGTGCCAGCAGCTTGGGCAGGGCCATTTCCTACGAGCAGTACTTC
V gene: TRBV6-5; J gene: TRBJ1-4; clone size: .; D gene: TRBD1; CDR3 protein: CASSYSGTGGEKLFF; CDR3 DNA: TGTGCCAGCAGTTACTCGGGGACAGGGGGTGAAAAACTGTTTTTT
V gene: TRBV7-7; J gene: TRBJ2-3; clone size: .; D gene: .; CDR3 protein: CASSLSRLADTQYF; CDR3 DNA: TGTGCCAGCAGCTTATCCAGACTAGCAGATACGCAGTATTTT
V gene: TRBV30; J gene: TRBJ2-3; clone size: few; D gene: .; CDR3 protein: CAWSAGFVGGASDTQYF; CDR3 DNA: TGTGCCTGGAGTGCCGGCTTTGTAGGGGGGGCCTCGGATACGCAGTATTTT
V gene: TRBV6-5; J gene: TRBJ2-7; clone size: few; D gene: .; CDR3 protein: CASRALDALSYEQYF; CDR3 DNA: TGTGCCAGCAGAGCCCTAGATGCCCTCTCCTACGAGCAGTACTTC
V gene: TRBV30; J gene: TRBJ1-2; clone size: .; D gene: .; CDR3 protein: CAWSAGYNYGYTF; CDR3 DNA: TGTGCCTGGAGCGCAGGGTATAACTATGGCTACACCTTC
V gene: TRBV28; J gene: TRBJ2-3; clone size: .; D gene: .; CDR3 protein: CASRHLRDFTTTDTQYF; CDR3 DNA: TGTGCCAGCAGGCACCTCCGGGACTTCACGACCACAGATACGCAGTATTTT
V gene: TRBV4-1; J gene: TRBJ1-5; clone size: .; D gene: .; CDR3 protein: CASSQDNLGGLEPQHF; CDR3 DNA: TGCGCCAGCAGCCAAGATAACCTCGGGGGGTTGGAGCCCCAGCATTTT
V gene: TRBV2; J gene: TRBJ2-3; clone size: .; D gene: TRBD2; CDR3 protein: CASTSGGFTDTQYF; CDR3 DNA: TGTGCCAGCACGTCGGGGGGGTTCACAGATACGCAGTATTTT
V gene: TRBV28; J gene: TRBJ1-6; clone size: .; D gene: .; CDR3 protein: CASSPGFDSPLHF; CDR3 DNA: TGTGCCAGCAGTCCAGGGTTTGATTCACCCCTCCACTTT
V gene: TRBV13; J gene: TRBJ1-2; clone size: .; D gene: TRBD1; CDR3 protein: CASSLGGGWDYGYTF; CDR3 DNA: TGTGCCAGCAGCTTAGGAGGGGGCTGGGACTATGGCTACACCTTC
V gene: TRBV29-1; J gene: TRBJ2-7; clone size: .; D gene: .; CDR3 protein: CSVMLRMRHEQYF; CDR3 DNA: TGCAGCGTTATGCTCCGCATGAGGCACGAGCAGTACTTC
V gene: TRBV20-1; J gene: TRBJ1-1; clone size: .; D gene: .; CDR3 protein: CSVRENTEAFF; CDR3 DNA: TGCAGTGTCAGGGAGAACACTGAAGCTTTCTTT
V gene: TRBV27; J gene: TRBJ2-7; clone size: .; D gene: .; CDR3 protein: CASSLQGVYEQYF; CDR3 DNA: TGTGCCAGCAGTTTACAGGGCGTCTACGAGCAGTACTTC
V gene: TRBV6-6; J gene: TRBJ1-4; clone size: .; D gene: TRBD1; CDR3 protein: CAISTTGGENEKLFF; CDR3 DNA: TGTGCCATATCGACCACAGGGGGCGAAAATGAAAAACTGTTTTTT
V gene: TRBV29-1; J gene: TRBJ2-5; clone size: .; D gene: .; CDR3 protein: CSVARGSGGETQYF; CDR3 DNA: TGCAGCGTTGCCCGAGGGAGCGGCGGCGAGACCCAGTACTTC
V gene: TRBV19; J gene: TRBJ1-5; clone size: .; D gene: TRBD1; CDR3 protein: CASRPRDSLGGNQPQHF; CDR3 DNA: TGTGCCAGTAGGCCCCGGGACAGCCTGGGGGGCAATCAGCCCCAGCATTTT
V gene: TRBV7-2; J gene: TRBJ2-1; clone size: .; D gene: TRBD2; CDR3 protein: CASSLASGGYNEQFF; CDR3 DNA: TGTGCCAGCAGCTTAGCCAGCGGGGGGTACAATGAGCAGTTCTTC
V gene: TRBV4-3; J gene: TRBJ2-7; clone size: few; D gene: TRBD2; CDR3 protein: CASSQDHRAGEIYEQYF; CDR3 DNA: TGCGCCAGCAGCCAAGATCATCGAGCGGGGGAGATTTACGAGCAGTACTTC
V gene: TRBV20-1; J gene: TRBJ2-5; clone size: .; D gene: .; CDR3 protein: CSASQIETQYF; CDR3 DNA: TGCAGTGCTAGCCAAATAGAGACCCAGTACTTC
V gene: TRBV2; J gene: TRBJ2-3; clone size: few; D gene: .; CDR3 protein: CASSVGQGRRTDTQYF; CDR3 DNA: TGTGCCAGCAGTGTTGGGCAGGGTAGACGCACAGATACGCAGTATTTT
V gene: TRBV6-6; J gene: TRBJ1-6; clone size: .; D gene: TRBD1; CDR3 protein: CASRTGEDYNSPLHF; CDR3 DNA: TGTGCCAGCAGGACAGGGGAGGATTATAATTCACCCCTCCACTTT
V gene: TRBV5-1; J gene: TRBJ2-5; clone size: .; D gene: TRBD1; CDR3 protein: CASSRQTGTGGQETQYF; CDR3 DNA: TGCGCCAGCAGCCGACAAACCGGGACAGGGGGCCAAGAGACCCAGTACTTC
V gene: TRBV5-5; J gene: TRBJ1-5; clone size: .; D gene: TRBD1; CDR3 protein: CASSPQVVGTGNQPQHF; CDR3 DNA: TGTGCCAGCAGCCCACAAGTAGTCGGGACAGGAAATCAGCCCCAGCATTTT
V gene: TRBV4-3; J gene: TRBJ2-6; clone size: .; D gene: TRBD1; CDR3 protein: CASSQDLGQGSSGANGLTF; CDR3 DNA: TGCGCCAGCAGCCAAGATCTAGGACAGGGGAGCTCTGGGGCCAACGGCCTGACTTTC
V gene: TRBV4-2; J gene: TRBJ1-5; clone size: .; D gene: .; CDR3 protein: CASSPHGEQPQHF; CDR3 DNA: TGTGCCAGCAGCCCTCACGGAGAACAGCCCCAGCATTTT
V gene: TRBV18; J gene: TRBJ2-1; clone size: .; D gene: TRBD2; CDR3 protein: CASSPALGGTSGNEQFF; CDR3 DNA: TGTGCCAGCTCACCCGCCCTAGGGGGGACTAGCGGCAATGAGCAGTTCTTC
V gene: TRBV4-1; J gene: TRBJ2-2; clone size: .; D gene: .; CDR3 protein: CASSQAQGADGLFF; CDR3 DNA: TGCGCCAGCAGCCAAGCACAGGGAGCCGACGGGCTGTTTTTT
V gene: TRBV6-5; J gene: TRBJ1-2; clone size: .; D gene: TRBD1; CDR3 protein: CASRPGDRVGYTF; CDR3 DNA: TGTGCCAGCCGACCTGGGGACAGGGTCGGCTACACCTTC
V gene: TRBV28; J gene: TRBJ2-6; clone size: few; D gene: .; CDR3 protein: CASGQDRAGANVLTF; CDR3 DNA: TGTGCCAGCGGCCAGGACAGAGCAGGGGCCAACGTCCTGACTTTC
V gene: TRBV25-1; J gene: TRBJ1-1; clone size: .; D gene: .; CDR3 protein: CASTGLMNTEAFF; CDR3 DNA: TGTGCCAGCACCGGACTGATGAACACTGAAGCTTTCTTT
V gene: TRBV7-9; J gene: TRBJ1-1; clone size: .; D gene: .; CDR3 protein: CASSPGLGPEAFF; CDR3 DNA: TGTGCCAGCAGCCCCGGGTTGGGGCCTGAAGCTTTCTTT
V gene: TRBV6-5; J gene: TRBJ2-1; clone size: .; D gene: TRBD2; CDR3 protein: CASSSSSGWGNEQFF; CDR3 DNA: TGTGCCAGCAGTTCTTCTAGCGGATGGGGGAATGAGCAGTTCTTC
V gene: TRBV5-6; J gene: TRBJ2-7; clone size: .; D gene: .; CDR3 protein: CASSFFSGSSYEQYF; CDR3 DNA: TGTGCCAGCAGCTTTTTTAGCGGAAGCTCCTACGAGCAGTACTTC
V gene: TRBV5-5; J gene: TRBJ1-1; clone size: .; D gene: .; CDR3 protein: CASSYSLSGTEAFF; CDR3 DNA: TGTGCCAGCAGCTACAGCCTCTCTGGTACTGAAGCTTTCTTT
V gene: TRBV28; J gene: TRBJ1-6; clone size: once; D gene: TRBD1; CDR3 protein: CASSSAGTGLSSYNSPLHF; CDR3 DNA: TGTGCCAGCAGTTCAGCCGGGACAGGGCTCAGCTCCTATAATTCACCCCTCCACTTT
V gene: TRBV5-1; J gene: TRBJ1-1; clone size: .; D gene: TRBD1; CDR3 protein: CASSLARGRTEAFF; CDR3 DNA: TGCGCCAGCAGCTTGGCCAGGGGGCGGACTGAAGCTTTCTTT
V gene: TRBV5-1; J gene: TRBJ2-3; clone size: .; D gene: TRBD2; CDR3 protein: CASSLERAGVGDTQYF; CDR3 DNA: TGCGCCAGCAGCTTGGAGCGAGCGGGGGTAGGGGATACGCAGTATTTT